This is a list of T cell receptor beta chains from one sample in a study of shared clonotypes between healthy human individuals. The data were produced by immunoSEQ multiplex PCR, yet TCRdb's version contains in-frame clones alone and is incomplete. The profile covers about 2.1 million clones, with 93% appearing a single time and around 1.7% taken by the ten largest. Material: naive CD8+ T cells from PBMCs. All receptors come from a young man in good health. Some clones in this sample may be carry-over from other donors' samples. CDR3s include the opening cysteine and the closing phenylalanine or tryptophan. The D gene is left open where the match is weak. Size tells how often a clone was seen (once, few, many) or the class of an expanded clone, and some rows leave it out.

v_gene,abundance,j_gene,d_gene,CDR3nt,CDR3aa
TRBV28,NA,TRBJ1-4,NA,TGTGCCAGCAGGTTGGGGGAAAAACTGTTTTTT,CASRLGEKLFF
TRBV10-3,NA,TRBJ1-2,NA,TGTGCCATCAGTGAATGGGAAGGCCATAACTATGGCTACACCTTC,CAISEWEGHNYGYTF
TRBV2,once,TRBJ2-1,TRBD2,TGTGCCGGGGGGGTGGAAGGTGGGACTTACAATGAGCAGTTCTTC,CAGGVEGGTYNEQFF
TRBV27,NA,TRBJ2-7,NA,TGTGCCAGCAGTTTAGGGGTCGGATACGAGCAGTACTTC,CASSLGVGYEQYF
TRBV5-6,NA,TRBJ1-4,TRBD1,TGTGCCAGCAGCTTGGCTACAGGGGTAGGGTCTAGGGAAAAACTGTTTTTT,CASSLATGVGSREKLFF
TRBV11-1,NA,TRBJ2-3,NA,TGTGCCAGCAGCTTAGTGATCGGTGGGATCACAGATACGCAGTATTTT,CASSLVIGGITDTQYF
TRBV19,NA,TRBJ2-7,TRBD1,TGTGCCAGTAGTATAATAGGCGGGACAGGGCCCTACGAGCAGTACTTC,CASSIIGGTGPYEQYF
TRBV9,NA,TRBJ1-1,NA,TGTGCCAGCAGCGTTAACCGGGGTAACACTGAAGCTTTCTTT,CASSVNRGNTEAFF
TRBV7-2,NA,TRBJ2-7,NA,TGTGCCAGCAGATTGCAAGGGGGCGGGAGGACCTACGAGCAGTACTTC,CASRLQGGGRTYEQYF
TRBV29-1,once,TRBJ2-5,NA,TGCAGCGCTGGGGGGAACGTGATGGAGACCCAGTACTTC,CSAGGNVMETQYF
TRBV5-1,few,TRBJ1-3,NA,TGCGCCAGCAGCTTGGCAGCCAGCTCTGGAAACACCATATATTTT,CASSLAASSGNTIYF
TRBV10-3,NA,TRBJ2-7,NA,TGTGCCATCAGTGAGAGGGTGCACTACGAGCAGTACTTC,CAISERVHYEQYF
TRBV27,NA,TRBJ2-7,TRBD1,TGTGCCAGTAGCCTGGGACAGGGTTACTACGAGCAGTACTTC,CASSLGQGYYEQYF
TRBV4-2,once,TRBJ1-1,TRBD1,TGTGCCAGCAGCCTAAAAATCGGACAGGTGCGCACTGAAGCTTTCTTT,CASSLKIGQVRTEAFF
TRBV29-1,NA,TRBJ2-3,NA,TGCAGCGTTGTTTTAGATACGCAGTATTTT,CSVVLDTQYF
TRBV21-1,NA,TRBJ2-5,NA,TGTGCCAGCAGCAAAAGGGTAGCGAAATTGGAAGAGACCCAGTACTTC,CASSKRVAKLEETQYF
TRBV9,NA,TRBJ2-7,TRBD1,TGTGCCAGCAGCGTAGGGGACAGTGCCTACGAGCAGTACTTC,CASSVGDSAYEQYF
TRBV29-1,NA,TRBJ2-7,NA,TGCAGCGTTGAACTGGGAACCTACGAGCAGTACTTC,CSVELGTYEQYF
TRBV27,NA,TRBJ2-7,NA,TGTGCCAGCAGTTTGACCCAGGGCTCCTACGAGCAGTACTTC,CASSLTQGSYEQYF
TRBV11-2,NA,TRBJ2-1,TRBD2,TGTGCCAGCAGCACTCGGGACTACTTTGAGCAGTTCTTC,CASSTRDYFEQFF
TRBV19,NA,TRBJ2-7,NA,TGTGCCACCAGCAGGGAGAAGCAGTACTTC,CATSREKQYF
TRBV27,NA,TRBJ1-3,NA,TGTGCCAGCAGTACCCAGGGGAACGGAAACACCATATATTTT,CASSTQGNGNTIYF
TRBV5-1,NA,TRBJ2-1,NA,TGCGCCAGCAGCTTGGGGGCTAGCGCCCTGGATGAGCAGTTCTTC,CASSLGASALDEQFF
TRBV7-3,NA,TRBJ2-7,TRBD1,TGTGCCAGCAGCTTAATGGGGACAGGGGCCTCCGAGCAGTACTTC,CASSLMGTGASEQYF
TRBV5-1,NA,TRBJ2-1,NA,TGCGCCAGCAGCCCGGACCAACAGATATTCTTGGGCAATGAGCAGTTCTTC,CASSPDQQIFLGNEQFF
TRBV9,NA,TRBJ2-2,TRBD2,TGTGCCAGCAGCGTTGCCTTGGATAGCGGGAGGGCGGGGAACACCGGGGAGCTGTTTTTT,CASSVALDSGRAGNTGELFF
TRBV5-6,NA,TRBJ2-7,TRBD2,TGTGCCAGCAGCTTATTTACTAGCGGGAGCTACGAGCAGTACTTC,CASSLFTSGSYEQYF
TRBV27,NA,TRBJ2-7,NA,TGTGCCAGCAGTACACGGACACTCTCCTACGAGCAGTACTTC,CASSTRTLSYEQYF
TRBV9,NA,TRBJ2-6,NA,TGTGCCAGCAGCGTCGATCAGGGCCCAAACTCTGGGGCCAACGTCCTGACTTTC,CASSVDQGPNSGANVLTF
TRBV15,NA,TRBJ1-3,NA,TGTGCCACCAGCAGACCGAGCGGAAACACCATATATTTT,CATSRPSGNTIYF
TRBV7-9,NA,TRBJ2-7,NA,TGTGCCAGCAGCCACGACCCCCCTTACGAGCAGTACTTC,CASSHDPPYEQYF
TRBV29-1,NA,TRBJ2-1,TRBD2,TGCAGCGTTGACCGGACTAGCGGGATGTATGAGCAGTTCTTC,CSVDRTSGMYEQFF
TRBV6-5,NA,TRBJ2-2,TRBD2,TGTGCCAGCACCGCGGGAGGTTTCGCCGGGGAGCTGTTTTTT,CASTAGGFAGELFF
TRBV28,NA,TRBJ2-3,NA,TGTGCCAGCAGCCCCCATTTGGATACGCAGTATTTT,CASSPHLDTQYF
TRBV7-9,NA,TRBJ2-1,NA,TGTGCCAGCATAAGTGGGACAGAGCAGTTCTTC,CASISGTEQFF
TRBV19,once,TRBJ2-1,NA,TGTGCCAGTAGTATGAGGGGAAATGAGCAGTTCTTC,CASSMRGNEQFF
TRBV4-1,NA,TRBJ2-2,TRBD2,TGCGCCAGCAGCCACCAGTCGAGAGGCGGGAGGACCGGGGAGCTGTTTTTT,CASSHQSRGGRTGELFF
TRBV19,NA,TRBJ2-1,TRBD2,TGTGCCAGCACCCCAGGGAGGGCCATTTACAATGAGCAGTTCTTC,CASTPGRAIYNEQFF
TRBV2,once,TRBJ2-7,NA,TGTGCCAGCAGTGAACCGGGCAGCTCCTACGAGCAGTACTTC,CASSEPGSSYEQYF
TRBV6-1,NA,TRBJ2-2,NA,TGTGCCAGCAGTGGCAGGGAGCCCGGGGAGCTGTTTTTT,CASSGREPGELFF
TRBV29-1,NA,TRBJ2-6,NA,TGCAGCGTGGCAGGGTTAAAGTCTGGGGCCAACGTCCTGACTTTC,CSVAGLKSGANVLTF
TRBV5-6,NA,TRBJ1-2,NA,TGTGCCAGCAGCGAGCTCCGTAGCGGGACGGACTATGGCTACACCTTC,CASSELRSGTDYGYTF
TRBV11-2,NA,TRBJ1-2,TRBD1,TGTGCCAGCAGCCCCGGGACAGTCTATGGCTACACCTTC,CASSPGTVYGYTF
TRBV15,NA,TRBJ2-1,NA,TGTGCCACCAGCAGATGGGGGGCGGGGGCCCTCGACAATGAGCAGTTCTTC,CATSRWGAGALDNEQFF
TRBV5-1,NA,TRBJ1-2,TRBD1,TGCGCCAGCAGCCCGGGGACAGGGGAATATGGCTACACCTTC,CASSPGTGEYGYTF
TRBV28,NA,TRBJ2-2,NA,TGTGCCAGCAGTTTATTAATGGGGCGCGGTACCGGGGAGCTGTTTTTT,CASSLLMGRGTGELFF
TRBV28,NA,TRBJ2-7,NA,TGTGCCAGCGGCCCCCACCTTTACGAGCAGTACTTC,CASGPHLYEQYF
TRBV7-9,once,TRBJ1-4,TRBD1,TGTGCCAGCAGCACCAGCTTCGGGACAGGGGGAAGCGAAAAACTGTTTTTT,CASSTSFGTGGSEKLFF
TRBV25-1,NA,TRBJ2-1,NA,TGTGCCTGCTCGGCGGGTCGCTACAATGAGCAGTTCTTC,CACSAGRYNEQFF
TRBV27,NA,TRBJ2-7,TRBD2,TGTGCCAGCAGTTTTACTAGCGGGACCTACGAGCAGTACTTC,CASSFTSGTYEQYF
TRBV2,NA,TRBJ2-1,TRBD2,TGTGCCAGCGTGACTAGCGATTACAATGAGCAGTTCTTC,CASVTSDYNEQFF
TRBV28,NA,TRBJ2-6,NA,TGTGCCACCCAGGGCAGTGATAGACTCTCTGGGGCCAACGTCCTGACTTTC,CATQGSDRLSGANVLTF
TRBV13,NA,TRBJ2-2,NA,TGTGCCAGCAGCTTAACCAGGGCCATCACCGGGGAGCTGTTTTTT,CASSLTRAITGELFF
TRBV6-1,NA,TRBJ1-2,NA,TGTGCCAGCAGTGAATTTCGGGAGACAGAGGGGAGCGGCTACACCTTC,CASSEFRETEGSGYTF
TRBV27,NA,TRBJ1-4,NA,TGTGCCAGCAGTTTTCAGAAGGTCCAGGGAACTGAAAAACTGTTTTTT,CASSFQKVQGTEKLFF
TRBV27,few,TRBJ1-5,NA,TGTGCCAGCAGTCCGCTTTTGGGTTTGATCGGTCAGCCCCAGCATTTT,CASSPLLGLIGQPQHF
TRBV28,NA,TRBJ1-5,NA,TGTGCCAGCACCTTAGGGCAGGGGAATCAGCCCCAGCATTTT,CASTLGQGNQPQHF